This TCR beta chain emerged from a study of cytomegalovirus exposure and HLA in healthy donors. General study results and limits: TCR beta chain V- and J-gene trimming was linked, in a later analysis, to a missense variant in DCLRE1C. TCR beta sequences reportedly predicted most subjects' HLA-A and HLA-B alleles accurately. TRBV6-2, TRBV6-3 and some other V segments were excluded as indistinguishable. Usually a TCR sequence was rare, but some public TCRs were found in many donors.

For this clone: Its antigen is still unknown.

The CDR3 loop spans 13 amino acids. V lost 2 bases, J lost 6 bases, and 8 bases lay in between. Germline V gene lookup returns CDR1 MNHEY and CDR2 SMNVEV (reference sequence). With 60 Vbeta and 13 Jbeta primers, the PCR was carried out. The repertoire was sequenced with immunoSEQ multiplex PCR; TCRdb's copy has only in-frame clones and lacks some. In the table there are about 130,000 clones, approximately 81% of which are singletons. Sequencing was carried out using PBMCs. This TCR was recovered from a man between 18 and 29 years old in good health and CMV-seronegative. The chain employs TRBV27 and TRBJ2-4; D perhaps matches TRBD2 (7 bases). CDR3 sequence: CASSLRGGNIQYF. CDR3 in DNA: TGTGCCAGCAGTTTAAGGGGGGGAAACATTCAGTACTTC.